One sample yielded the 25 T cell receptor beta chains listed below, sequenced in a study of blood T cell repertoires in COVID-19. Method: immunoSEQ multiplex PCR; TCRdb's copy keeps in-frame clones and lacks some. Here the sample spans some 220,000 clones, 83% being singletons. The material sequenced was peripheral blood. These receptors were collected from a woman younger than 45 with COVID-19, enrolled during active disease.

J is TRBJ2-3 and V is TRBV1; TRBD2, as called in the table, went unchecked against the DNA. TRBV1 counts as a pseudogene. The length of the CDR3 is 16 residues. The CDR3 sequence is CTSSQEEAGHTDTQYF. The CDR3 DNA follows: TGCACCAGCAGCCAAGAAGAAGCGGGCCACACAGATACGCAGTATTTT.

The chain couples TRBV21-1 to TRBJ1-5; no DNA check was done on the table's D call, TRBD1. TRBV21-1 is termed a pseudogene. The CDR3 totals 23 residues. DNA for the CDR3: TGTGCCAGCAGCAAAGGGTGGCTCAAGGTCTGGCAGGGAATGAGGCCCCTCAATCAGCCCCAGCATTTT. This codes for CASSKGWLKVWQGMRPLNQPQHF.

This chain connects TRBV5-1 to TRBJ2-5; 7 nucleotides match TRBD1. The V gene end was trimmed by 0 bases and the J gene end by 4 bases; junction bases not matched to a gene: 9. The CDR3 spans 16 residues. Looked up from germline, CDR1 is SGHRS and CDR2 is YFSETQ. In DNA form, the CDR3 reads TGCGCCAGCAGCTTGGGCGAGGGGGCTCATGGAGAGACCCAGTACTTC. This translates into CASSLGEGAHGETQYF. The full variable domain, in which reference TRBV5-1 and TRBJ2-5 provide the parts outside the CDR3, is KAGVTQTPRYLIKTRGQQVTLSCSPISGHRSVSWYQQTPGQGLQFLFEYFSETQRNKGNFPGRFSGRQFSNSRSEMNVSTLELGDSALYLCASSLGEGAHGETQYFGPGTRLLVL.

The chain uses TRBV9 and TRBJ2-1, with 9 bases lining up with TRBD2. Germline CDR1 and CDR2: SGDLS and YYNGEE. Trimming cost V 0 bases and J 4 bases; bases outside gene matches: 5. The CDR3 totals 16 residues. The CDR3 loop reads CASSVASSGAYNEQFF. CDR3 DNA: TGTGCCAGCAGCGTAGCTTCTAGCGGGGCATACAATGAGCAGTTCTTC.

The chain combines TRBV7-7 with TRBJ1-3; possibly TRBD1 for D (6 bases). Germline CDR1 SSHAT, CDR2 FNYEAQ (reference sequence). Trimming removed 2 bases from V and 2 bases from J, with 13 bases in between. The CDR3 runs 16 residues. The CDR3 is CASSLYTGFAGNTIYF. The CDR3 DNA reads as TGTGCCAGCAGCTTATATACAGGGTTTGCTGGAAACACCATATATTTT.

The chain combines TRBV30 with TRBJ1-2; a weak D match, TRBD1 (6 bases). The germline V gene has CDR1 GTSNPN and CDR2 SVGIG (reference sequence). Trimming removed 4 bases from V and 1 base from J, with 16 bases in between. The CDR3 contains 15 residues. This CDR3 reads CAWTPLRGGNYGYTF. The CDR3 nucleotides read TGTGCCTGGACCCCTTTGAGAGGGGGTAACTATGGCTACACCTTC.

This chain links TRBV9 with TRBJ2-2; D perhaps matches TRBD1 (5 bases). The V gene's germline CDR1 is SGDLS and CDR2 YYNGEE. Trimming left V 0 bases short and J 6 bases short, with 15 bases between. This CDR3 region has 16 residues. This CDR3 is CASSVETGSLAGELFF. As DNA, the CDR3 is TGTGCCAGCAGCGTAGAAACAGGCTCCCTCGCCGGGGAGCTGTTTTTT.

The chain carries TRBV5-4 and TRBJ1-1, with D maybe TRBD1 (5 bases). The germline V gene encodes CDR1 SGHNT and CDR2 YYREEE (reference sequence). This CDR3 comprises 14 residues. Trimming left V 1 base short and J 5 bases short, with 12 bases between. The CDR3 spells CASSLPQVRTEAFF. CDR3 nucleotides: TGTGCCAGCAGCTTGCCACAGGTACGGACTGAAGCTTTCTTT.

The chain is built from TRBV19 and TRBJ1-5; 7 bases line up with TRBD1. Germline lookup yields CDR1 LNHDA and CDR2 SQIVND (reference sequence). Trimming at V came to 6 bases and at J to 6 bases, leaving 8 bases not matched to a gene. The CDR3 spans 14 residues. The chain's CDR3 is CASSDRVILQPQHF. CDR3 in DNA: TGTGCCAGTAGCGACAGGGTAATTCTTCAGCCCCAGCATTTT.

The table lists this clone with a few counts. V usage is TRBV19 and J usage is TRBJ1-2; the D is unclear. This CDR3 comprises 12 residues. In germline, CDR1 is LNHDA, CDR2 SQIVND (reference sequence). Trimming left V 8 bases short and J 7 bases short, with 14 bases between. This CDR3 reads CASSDWGLGYTF. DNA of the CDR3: TGTGCCAGTTCGGACTGGGGTCTTGGCTACACCTTC.

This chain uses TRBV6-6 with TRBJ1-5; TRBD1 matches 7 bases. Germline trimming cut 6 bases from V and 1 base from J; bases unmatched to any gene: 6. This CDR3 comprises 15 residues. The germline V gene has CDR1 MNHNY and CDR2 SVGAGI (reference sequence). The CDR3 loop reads CASRLSQGSNQPQHF. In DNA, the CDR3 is TGTGCCAGCAGACTATCACAGGGGAGCAATCAGCCCCAGCATTTT.

The CDR3 reads CASSRSTNQPQHF. CDR3 coding DNA: TGTGCCAGCAGTCGTAGTACCAATCAGCCCCAGCATTTT. This chain connects TRBV28 to TRBJ1-5; D uncertain. V dropped 5 bases and J dropped 3 bases, with 8 bases sitting between them. The CDR3 runs to 13 residues. Germline-derived CDR1 and CDR2 are MDHEN and SYDVKM.

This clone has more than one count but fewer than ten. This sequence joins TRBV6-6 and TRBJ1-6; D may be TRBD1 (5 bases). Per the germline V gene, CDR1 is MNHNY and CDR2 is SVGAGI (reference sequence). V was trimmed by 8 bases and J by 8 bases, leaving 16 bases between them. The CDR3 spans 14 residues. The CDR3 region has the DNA TGTGCCAGCTGTACTACCGGGGGATATTCACCCCTCCACTTT. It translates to CASCTTGGYSPLHF.

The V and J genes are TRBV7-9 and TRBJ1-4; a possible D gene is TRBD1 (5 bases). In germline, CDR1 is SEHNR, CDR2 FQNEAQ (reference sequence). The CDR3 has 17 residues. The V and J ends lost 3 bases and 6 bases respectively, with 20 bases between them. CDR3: CASSFGLAGRWDEKLFF. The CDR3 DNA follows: TGTGCCAGCAGCTTTGGTCTTGCGGGGCGATGGGATGAAAAACTGTTTTTT.

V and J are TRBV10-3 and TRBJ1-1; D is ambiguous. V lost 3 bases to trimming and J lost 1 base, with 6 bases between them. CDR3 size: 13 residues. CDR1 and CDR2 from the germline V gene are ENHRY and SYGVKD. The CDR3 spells CAISELKNTEAFF. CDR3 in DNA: TGTGCCATCAGTGAACTCAAGAACACTGAAGCTTTCTTT.

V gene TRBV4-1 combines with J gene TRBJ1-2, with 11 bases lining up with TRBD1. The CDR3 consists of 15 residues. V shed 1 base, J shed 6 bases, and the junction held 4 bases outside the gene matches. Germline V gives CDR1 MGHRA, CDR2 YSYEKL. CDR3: CASSQAGTGGNGYTF. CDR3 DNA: TGCGCCAGCAGCCAAGCCGGGACAGGGGGTAATGGCTACACCTTC.

The CDR3: CASSPNDGKGGYTF. The DNA for the CDR3 is TGTGCCAGCAGCCCTAATGACGGGAAGGGCGGCTACACCTTC. V is TRBV9 and J is TRBJ1-2; D is ambiguous. The V end was cut by 4 bases, the J end by 8 bases, with 18 bases between. The CDR3 loop spans 14 amino acids. Germline V gene data show CDR1 as SGDLS and CDR2 as YYNGEE.

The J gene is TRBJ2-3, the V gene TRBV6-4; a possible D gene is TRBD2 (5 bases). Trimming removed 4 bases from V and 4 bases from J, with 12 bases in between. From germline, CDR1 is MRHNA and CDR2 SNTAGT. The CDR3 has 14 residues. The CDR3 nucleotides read TGTGCCAGCAGTGCCGGGGATGGCGCAGATACGCAGTATTTT. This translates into CASSAGDGADTQYF.

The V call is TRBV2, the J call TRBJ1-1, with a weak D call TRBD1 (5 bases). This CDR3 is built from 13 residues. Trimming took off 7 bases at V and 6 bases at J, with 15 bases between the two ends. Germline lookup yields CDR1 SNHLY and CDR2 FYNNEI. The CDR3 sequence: CASNGRGSPEAFF. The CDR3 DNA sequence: TGTGCCAGCAACGGGAGGGGATCCCCTGAAGCTTTCTTT.

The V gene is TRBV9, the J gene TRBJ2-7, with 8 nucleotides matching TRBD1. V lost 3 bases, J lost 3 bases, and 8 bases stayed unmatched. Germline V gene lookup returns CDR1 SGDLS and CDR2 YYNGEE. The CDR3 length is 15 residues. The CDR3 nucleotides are TGTGCCAGCAGCGCCCGGACAGGGAGCTTCTACGAGCAGTACTTC. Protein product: CASSARTGSFYEQYF.

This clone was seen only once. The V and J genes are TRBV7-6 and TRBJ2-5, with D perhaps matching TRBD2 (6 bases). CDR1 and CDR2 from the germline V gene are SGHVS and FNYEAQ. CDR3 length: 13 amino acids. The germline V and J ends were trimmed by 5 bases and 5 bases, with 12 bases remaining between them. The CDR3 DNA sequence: TGTGCCAGCAGCCGCGGGGCGCAGGAGACCCAGTACTTC. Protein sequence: CASSRGAQETQYF.

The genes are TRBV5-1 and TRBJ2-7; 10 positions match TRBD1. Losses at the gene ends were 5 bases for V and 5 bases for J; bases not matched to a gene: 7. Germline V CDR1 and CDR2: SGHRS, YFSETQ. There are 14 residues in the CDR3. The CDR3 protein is CASSDETGGHEQYF. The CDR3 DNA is TGCGCCAGCAGTGATGAGACAGGGGGCCACGAGCAGTACTTC.

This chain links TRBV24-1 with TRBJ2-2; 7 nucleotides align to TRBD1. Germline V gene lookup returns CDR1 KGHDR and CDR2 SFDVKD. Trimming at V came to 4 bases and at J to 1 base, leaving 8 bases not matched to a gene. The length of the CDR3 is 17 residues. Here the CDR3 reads CATSDNRGRGNTGELFF. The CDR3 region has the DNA TGTGCCACCAGTGACAACAGGGGCAGAGGGAACACCGGGGAGCTGTTTTTT.

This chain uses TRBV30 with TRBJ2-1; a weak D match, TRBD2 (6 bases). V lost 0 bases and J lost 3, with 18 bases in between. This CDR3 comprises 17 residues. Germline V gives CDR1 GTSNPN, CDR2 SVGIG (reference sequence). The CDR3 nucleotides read TGTGCCTGGAGTGTACGTGGGCGGGGAATGGACTACAATGAGCAGTTCTTC. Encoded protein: CAWSVRGRGMDYNEQFF.

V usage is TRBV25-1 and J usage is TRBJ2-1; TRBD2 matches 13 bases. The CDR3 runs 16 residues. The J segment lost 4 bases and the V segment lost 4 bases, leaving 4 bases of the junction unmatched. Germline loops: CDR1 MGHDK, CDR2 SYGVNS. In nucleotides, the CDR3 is TGTGCCAGCAGTGGGGGGACTAGCGGGGTGTACAATGAGCAGTTCTTC. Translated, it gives CASSGGTSGVYNEQFF. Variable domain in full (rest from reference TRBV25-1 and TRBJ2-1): EADIYQTPRYLVIGTGKKITLECSQTMGHDKMYWYQQDPGMELHLIHYSYGVNSTEKGDLSSESTVSRIRTEHFPLTLESARPSHTSQYLCASSGGTSGVYNEQFFGPGTRLTVL.